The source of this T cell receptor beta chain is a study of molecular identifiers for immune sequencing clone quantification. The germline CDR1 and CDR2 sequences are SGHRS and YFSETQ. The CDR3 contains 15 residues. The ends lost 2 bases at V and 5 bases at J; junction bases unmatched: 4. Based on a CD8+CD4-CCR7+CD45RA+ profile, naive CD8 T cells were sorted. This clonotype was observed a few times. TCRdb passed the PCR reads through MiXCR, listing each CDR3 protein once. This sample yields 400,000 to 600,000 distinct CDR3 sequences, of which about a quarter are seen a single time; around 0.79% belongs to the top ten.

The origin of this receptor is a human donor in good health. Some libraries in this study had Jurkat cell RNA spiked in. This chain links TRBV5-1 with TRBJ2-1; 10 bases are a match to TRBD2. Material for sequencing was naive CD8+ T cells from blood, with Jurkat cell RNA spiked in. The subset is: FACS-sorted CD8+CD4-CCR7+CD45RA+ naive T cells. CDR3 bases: TGCGCCAGCAGCTTTAGCGGGGGGCAAAACAATGAGCAGTTCTTC. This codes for CASSFSGGQNNEQFF.